The 22 T cell receptor beta chains reported below all come from one sample, sequenced in a study of CD8+ T cells in alopecia areata. Sequencing relied on a cDNA template that was reverse transcribed from extracted RNA. Repertoires were generated with immunoSEQ multiplex PCR, while TCRdb's copy carries only in-frame clones and drops some. This sample has about 200,000 clones, with 50% to 60% found just once. Described treatment: oral pan-JAK inhibitor, 5-10 mg twice daily. Sequencing was performed on CD4+ T cells sorted from blood, taken at week 4, from a patient treated with tofacitinib. Every receptor here comes from a human donor with alopecia areata.

The gene calls are TRBV7-3 and TRBJ1-1; TRBD1 aligns across 9 bases. The CDR3 spans 13 residues. J lost 5 bases, V lost 3 bases, and 1 base had no gene match. Germline V CDR1 and CDR2: SGHTA, FQGTGA. CDR3 in amino acids: CASSLDRGTEAFF. For the CDR3, the DNA is TGTGCCAGCAGCTTGGACAGGGGAACTGAAGCTTTCTTT.

V usage is TRBV5-1 and J usage is TRBJ2-5, with TRBD2 matching over 15 bases. The germline CDR1 and CDR2 sequences are SGHRS and YFSETQ. This CDR3 is built from 17 residues. The V gene end was trimmed by 0 bases and the J gene end by 5 bases; junction bases not matched to a gene: 5. The CDR3 spells CASSLGTSGGALETQYF. The CDR3 coding sequence is TGCGCCAGCAGCTTGGGGACTAGCGGGGGGGCTTTGGAGACCCAGTACTTC.

V and J are TRBV4-1 and TRBJ2-3; tentative D call: TRBD2 (5 bases). V was shortened by 6 bases and J by 3 bases, with 16 bases between the two germline ends. This CDR3 contains 15 residues. Germline CDR1 is MGHRA and CDR2 is YSYEKL. CDR3 nucleotides: TGCGCCAGCAGACCCGCCAGGCGGGTAACAGATACGCAGTATTTT. Its protein product is CASRPARRVTDTQYF.

CDR3 nucleotide sequence: TGTGCCCCTTACCGGACTAGCGGGTACGCAGATACGCAGTATTTT. Encoded protein: CAPYRTSGYADTQYF. The chain combines TRBV30 with TRBJ2-3, with 11 bases fitting TRBD2. Per germline, CDR1 GTSNPN and CDR2 SVGIG (reference sequence). The CDR3 is 15 amino acids. J was trimmed by 4 bases and V by 8 bases; bases with no gene match: 11.

This chain connects TRBV6-5 to TRBJ1-1; D is undetermined. This CDR3 is 12 amino acids long. Germline V gene lookup returns CDR1 MNHEY and CDR2 SVGAGI. Trimming shortened V by 8 bases and J by 5 bases, and 12 bases separated the two germline ends. CDR3 nucleotides: TGTGCCAGCGGACTCCGGGGAACTGAAGCTTTCTTT. Its protein is CASGLRGTEAFF.

This clone was seen only once. The chain uses TRBV7-2 and TRBJ2-7; D unresolved. Germline loops: CDR1 SGHTA, CDR2 FQGNSA. The CDR3 extends over 14 amino acids. V lost 5 bases, J lost 0 bases, and 11 bases lay in between. The CDR3 DNA sequence: TGTGCCAGCAGCCGCGACGGAAGCTCCTACGAGCAGTACTTC. Translating it yields CASSRDGSSYEQYF. The full variable domain, completed using reference TRBV7-2 and TRBJ2-7, is GAGVSQSPSNKVTEKGKDVELRCDPISGHTALYWYRQSLGQGLEFLIYFQGNSAPDKSGLPSDRFSAERTGGSVSTLTIQRTQQEDSAVYLCASSRDGSSYEQYFGPGTRLTVT.

V is TRBV29-1 and J is TRBJ1-6, with D unclear. V was trimmed by 0 bases and J by 6 bases, leaving 12 bases between them. The germline V gene has CDR1 SQVTM and CDR2 ANQGSEA. The CDR3 runs 15 residues. The CDR3 bases are TGCAGCGTTGAAGAGCAAGGCAGGTTTAATTCACCCCTCCACTTT. Translation: CSVEEQGRFNSPLHF.

The chain recombines TRBV5-1 with TRBJ2-7; 7 bases match TRBD1. The CDR3 consists of 13 residues. The V gene's germline CDR1 is SGHRS and CDR2 YFSETQ. With V trimmed by 4 bases and J by 2 bases, 3 bases remained unmatched. CDR3 DNA sequence: TGCGCCAGCAGCATGGGACAGACCTACGAGCAGTACTTC. This encodes CASSMGQTYEQYF.

This clone was seen a few times. The chain carries TRBV28 and TRBJ1-5; D unclear. V lost 7 bases and J lost 7, with 5 bases in between. Germline CDR1 MDHEN, CDR2 SYDVKM. This CDR3 is built from 10 residues. The CDR3 region is CASNGQPQHF. The CDR3 DNA reads TGTGCCAGCAACGGGCAGCCCCAGCATTTT. The complete variable domain, with remaining parts taken from reference TRBV28 and TRBJ1-5, reads DVKVTQSSRYLVKRTGEKVFLECVQDMDHENMFWYRQDPGLGLRLIYFSYDVKMKEKGDIPEGYSVSREKKERFSLILESASTNQTSMYLCASNGQPQHFGDGTRLSIL.

The CDR3 bases are TGCGCCAGCAGCCAAGACTCGACGGGAGAGACCCAGTACTTC. Its translation is CASSQDSTGETQYF. The genes are TRBV4-3 and TRBJ2-5, with D unresolved. V gave up 0 bases and J gave up 4 bases, with 9 bases separating them. The CDR3 spans 14 residues. Germline-derived CDR1 and CDR2 are LGHNA and YSLEER.

The CDR3 sequence is CVGGRLLTYNEQFF. Written as DNA, the CDR3 is TGCGTGGGGGGGAGGTTACTTACCTACAATGAGCAGTTCTTC. This chain connects TRBV29-1 to TRBJ2-1; 7 bases are shared with TRBD2. CDR1 is SQVTM and CDR2 is ANQGSEA in the germline V gene. The CDR3 totals 14 residues.

This chain links TRBV15 with TRBJ2-7; tentatively, D is TRBD2 (6 bases). The CDR3 length is 16 residues. Per the germline V gene, CDR1 is LNHNV and CDR2 is YYDKDF (reference sequence). With 1 base removed from V and 3 bases from J, the gap between germline ends came to 16 bases. The CDR3 DNA follows: TGTGCCACCAGCAGAGTCTTTGGGGGAGGCCGCTACGAGCAGTACTTC. Translating it yields CATSRVFGGGRYEQYF.

V is TRBV28 and J is TRBJ2-1; no reliable D call. Looked up from germline, CDR1 is MDHEN and CDR2 is SYDVKM. The length of the CDR3 is 16 residues. Trimming left V 5 bases short and J 5 bases short, with 19 bases between. Here the CDR3 DNA reads TGTGCCAGCAGTCGTGCCCGTTTCAAGGTTAACAATGAGCAGTTCTTC. Amino acids: CASSRARFKVNNEQFF.

This chain connects TRBV30 to TRBJ2-7; D is unresolved. Trimming pared 0 bases from V and 5 bases from J, leaving 17 bases between. The CDR3 totals 15 residues. Germline CDR1 is GTSNPN and CDR2 is SVGIG (reference sequence). DNA for the CDR3: TGTGCCTGGAGTGTGCCTCGCAGGTCCTTGCACGAGCAGTACTTC. It codes for CAWSVPRRSLHEQYF.

This chain joins TRBV29-1 and TRBJ2-1; D ambiguous. Germline CDR1 and CDR2: SQVTM and ANQGSEA. With 4 bases removed from V and 6 bases from J, the gap between germline ends came to 10 bases. The CDR3 loop spans 12 amino acids. The CDR3 nucleotides read TGCAGCGTTGTGAGGTACCCCAATGAGCAGTTCTTC. It codes for CSVVRYPNEQFF.

The chain couples TRBV2 to TRBJ2-2; unclear D gene. The CDR3 runs to 13 residues. CDR1 and CDR2 (germline): SNHLY, FYNNEI. Trimming left V 8 bases short and J 5 bases short, with 12 bases between. CDR3 nucleotides: TGTGCCAGCCGCGATGGGATGACCGGGGAGCTGTTTTTT. This encodes CASRDGMTGELFF.

The DNA of the CDR3 is TGCAGCGTTGGCCAGGCTCAAAACATTCAGTACTTC. Protein product: CSVGQAQNIQYF. This chain uses TRBV29-1 with TRBJ2-4, with no clear D. The CDR3 totals 12 residues. The V end lost 4 bases, the J end lost 5 bases, and 9 bases lay between the germline ends. From germline, CDR1 is SQVTM and CDR2 ANQGSEA.

V gene TRBV30 combines with J gene TRBJ2-7; D tentatively reads TRBD1 or TRBD2 (6 bases each). The germline gives CDR1 GTSNPN, CDR2 SVGIG (reference sequence). This CDR3 region has 14 residues. V dropped 3 bases and J dropped 0 bases, with 12 bases sitting between them. As DNA, the CDR3 is TGTGCCTGGAGAGGGGGGTACCCCTCCTACGAGCAGTACTTC. As protein: CAWRGGYPSYEQYF.

The V and J genes are TRBV4-3 and TRBJ1-1; D is possibly TRBD1 (5 bases). Trimming removed 1 base from V and 2 bases from J, with 14 bases in between. The CDR3 contains 16 residues. CDR1 LGHNA and CDR2 YSLEER come from the germline V gene. The CDR3 region is CASSQAYGRANTEAFF. The CDR3, as DNA: TGCGCCAGCAGCCAAGCTTACGGCAGGGCCAACACTGAAGCTTTCTTT.

This clone was picked up a small number of times. The chain couples TRBV29-1 to TRBJ2-7, with D possibly TRBD2 on 6 matching bases. The CDR3 contains 13 residues. Germline loops: CDR1 SQVTM, CDR2 ANQGSEA. The ends were cut back, 7 bases at V and 5 bases at J, with 18 bases in the middle. The CDR3 DNA reads TGCAGCGCCTCGGGGACTGGCTTAAACGAGCAGTACTTC. It specifies CSASGTGLNEQYF.

This clone has a handful of counts. V is TRBV15 and J is TRBJ2-7, with TRBD1 matching over 9 bases. Germline CDR1 is LNHNV and CDR2 is YYDKDF (reference sequence). Germline trimming cut 1 base from V and 6 bases from J; bases unmatched to any gene: 19. The CDR3 is 19 residues long. The CDR3, as DNA: TGTGCCACCAGCAGAGGTACAGGGGGCGGATTAAGTCCTTGGGGCGAGCAGTACTTC. Translation gives CATSRGTGGGLSPWGEQYF.

The chain has TRBV2 and TRBJ2-3, with D perhaps matching TRBD1 (5 bases). With 6 bases removed from V and 3 bases from J, the gap between germline ends came to 10 bases. The germline V gene has CDR1 SNHLY and CDR2 FYNNEI. CDR3 length: 13 amino acids. This CDR3 is CASRDSGTDTQYF. The DNA for the CDR3 is TGTGCCAGCAGGGATTCAGGGACAGATACGCAGTATTTT.